A selection of T cell receptor beta chains follows, all from one sample in a study of blood T cells in healthy people across ages. TCRdb itself ran the 5' RACE reads through MiXCR, one entry per CDR3 protein. The table shows roughly 930,000 distinct CDR3 sequences, with 48% occurring only once. The sample consisted of blood. The source is a young man in good health. CDR3s include the opening cysteine and the closing phenylalanine or tryptophan. A D gene is named only where the DNA matches it firmly. Clone size appears in some rows only: once, few, many, or a class for an expanded clone.

D gene	clone size	V gene	J gene	CDR3 DNA	CDR3 protein
-	-	TRBV20-1	TRBJ2-7	TGCAGTGCTAGAGATCGCTCGGGCGGGGGCTACTACGAGCAGTACTTC	CSARDRSGGGYYEQYF
TRBD1	-	TRBV25-1	TRBJ2-1	TGTGCCAGCAGTGACCAAGGACAGGGGAGGGGGCGAAACGAGCAGTTCTTC	CASSDQGQGRGRNEQFF
-	-	TRBV4-2	TRBJ2-3	TGTGCCAGCAGCCAAGATCTCCTGGGACCAAGCACAGATACGCAGTATTTT	CASSQDLLGPSTDTQYF
-	-	TRBV28	TRBJ1-6	TGTGCCACCTTGGGGTTTAACTCCTATAATTCACCCCTCCACTTT	CATLGFNSYNSPLHF
TRBD1	-	TRBV5-1	TRBJ2-1	TGCGCCAGCAGCTTGGAAGCAGGGGGTAACTACAATGAGCAGTTCTTC	CASSLEAGGNYNEQFF
TRBD2	-	TRBV14	TRBJ2-2	TGTGCCAGCAGCCCTATCGGGACTACTAACACCGGGGAGCTGTTTTTT	CASSPIGTTNTGELFF
-	few	TRBV24-1	TRBJ2-1	TGTGCCACCAGTGAGCCCCCGGACCGGACATCCTACAATGAGCAGTTCTTC	CATSEPPDRTSYNEQFF
-	few	TRBV7-8	TRBJ2-3	TGTGCCAGCAGCTTAGGAGTAGTCAGTGGTATCGGGGATACGCAGTATTTT	CASSLGVVSGIGDTQYF
-	-	TRBV4-1	TRBJ1-4	TGCGCCAGCAGCCAAGACGAGCGGGGGCACCTTGCAACTAATGAAAAACTGTTTTTT	CASSQDERGHLATNEKLFF
TRBD2	many	TRBV4-2	TRBJ2-3	TGTGCCAGCAGCCAGCGGACTAGCGGGGGGATTAGCACAGATACGCAGTATTTT	CASSQRTSGGISTDTQYF
-	-	TRBV2	TRBJ2-1	TGTGCCAGCAGGGTGGAGGGGGGGAGCGCCGACAATGAGCAGTTCTTC	CASRVEGGSADNEQFF
TRBD2	few	TRBV12-3/TRBV12-4	TRBJ2-1	TGTGCCAGCAGCCGACGGACTAGCGGGGGCGTCGGGAATGAGCAGTTCTTC	CASSRRTSGGVGNEQFF
-	once	TRBV6-1	TRBJ1-4	TGTGCCAGCAGTGAAAAGCGGGCACCCCGGACTGAAAAACTGTTTTTT	CASSEKRAPRTEKLFF
-	-	TRBV5-5	TRBJ2-1	TGTGCCAGCAGCTTGTTTCTAGGGGGGGGCAATGAGCAGTTCTTC	CASSLFLGGGNEQFF
TRBD1	-	TRBV11-2	TRBJ2-5	TGTGCCAGCAGCTTACCCGGGACAGGGGATTTCCAAGAGACCCAGTACTTC	CASSLPGTGDFQETQYF
TRBD1	few	TRBV9	TRBJ2-7	TGTGCCAGCAGCCCCACTGGGACAGCTACCTACGAGCAGTACTTC	CASSPTGTATYEQYF
TRBD1	-	TRBV15	TRBJ1-5	TGTGCCACCAGCAGTGTCCAGGGGGGGCATCAGCCCCAGCATTTT	CATSSVQGGHQPQHF
TRBD1	-	TRBV7-2	TRBJ1-1	TGTGCCAGCAGCTCCTTCCGGGACAGCGATCTGAACACTGAAGCTTTCTTT	CASSSFRDSDLNTEAFF